The present TCR beta chain was sequenced within a study of blood T cell repertoires in COVID-19. The germline CDR1 and CDR2 sequences are MRHNA and SNTAGT. The V and J ends lost 3 bases and 10 bases, in that order; junction bases with no gene match: 7. The CDR3 has 14 residues. Study processing details: From reference gene primer amplification, estimates of nucleated cell counts were derived. The data were produced by immunoSEQ multiplex PCR, yet TCRdb's version contains in-frame clones alone and is incomplete. The D gene and trimming were derived from the DNA, and the V and J assignments and clone size from that table. Found here are over 120,000 clones, around 87% of them singletons; the top ten hold over 9%. Those who participated ranged in age from roughly 18 to 90 years and resided in roughly 26 US areas.

The genes are TRBV6-4 and TRBJ2-1; TRBD2 matches at 9 bases. The TCR sequence derives from a man aged 55 to 70 who had recovered from COVID-19. The sequencing sample was made of PBMCs or T cells enriched from blood (not recorded which). The DNA of the CDR3 is TGTGCCAGCAGTGAAGCGACTAGCGGCTACGAGCAGTTCTTC. As protein: CASSEATSGYEQFF.